Presented here are 12 T cell receptor beta chains from one specimen sequenced in a study of blood T cells in healthy people across ages. The second PCR ran about 6 to 11 cycles with a sample-barcoded 5' primer and J-beta primers. MiXCR was run by TCRdb on the 5' RACE reads, yielding one entry per CDR3 protein. The table lists hundreds of thousands of distinct CDR3 sequences, roughly 21% of them singletons, with 3% to 4.5% in the top ten. The sequenced sample consisted of blood. These receptors all come from an older man in good health.

The chain couples TRBV2 to TRBJ2-5; 8 nucleotides match TRBD2. Per germline, CDR1 SNHLY and CDR2 FYNNEI. Germline trimming cut 10 bases from V and 3 bases from J; bases unmatched to any gene: 7. The CDR3 loop spans 13 amino acids. The CDR3 protein is CATNTGGKETQYF. Written as DNA, the CDR3 is TGTGCCACCAACACGGGAGGGAAAGAGACCCAGTACTTC.

This clonotype came up a few times. The chain combines TRBV4-1 with TRBJ1-4; D possibly corresponds to TRBD1 (5 bases). The CDR3 runs 16 residues. V lost 0 bases and J 3 bases, leaving 11 bases between the germline ends. Germline V gene sequence: CDR1 MGHRA, CDR2 YSYEKL. DNA for the CDR3: TGCGCCAGCAGCCAAGATTTAACAGGAGCTAATGAAAAACTGTTTTTT. This sequence encodes CASSQDLTGANEKLFF.

Comments on this clonotype: One end of the junction fails to match germline, which may point to a read error. The J gene is TRBJ1-5, the V gene TRBV7-8; no clear D. CDR1 is SGHVS, CDR2 FQNEAQ, per germline. This CDR3 contains 12 residues. CDR3 loop: CASSTNPRVLTF. In DNA form, the CDR3 reads TGTGCCAGCAGCACTAATCCCCGGGTCCTCACTTTT.

This clonotype was detected a few times. CDR3 sequence reads: CASRRQAVATNEKLFF. CDR3 coding DNA: TGTGCCAGCAGGAGACAAGCTGTCGCAACTAATGAAAAACTGTTTTTT. The chain employs TRBV6-1 and TRBJ1-4; D gene ambiguous. Trimming left V 6 bases short and J 0 bases short, with 14 bases between. Germline V gene data show CDR1 as MNHNS and CDR2 as SASEGT. CDR3 length: 16 amino acids.

This clonotype was seen only once. The rearrangement joins TRBV5-1 to TRBJ2-1; 11 bases line up with TRBD2. V shed 3 bases, J shed 9 bases, and the junction held 5 bases outside the gene matches. CDR1 is SGHRS and CDR2 is YFSETQ in the germline V gene. The CDR3 has 14 amino acids. The CDR3 region has the DNA TGCGCCAGCAGCTCGACTAGCGGGACTACTGAGCAGTTCTTC. As protein: CASSSTSGTTEQFF.

The chain recombines TRBV29-1 with TRBJ2-5; D may be TRBD1 (5 bases). Matching the DNA end better, TRBJ2-1 makes the J call doubtful. The CDR3 contains 11 residues. Germline CDR1 SQVTM, CDR2 ANQGSEA. The CDR3 loop is CSVWPQGQQFF. The CDR3 coding sequence is TGCAGCGTTTGGCCCCAGGGTCAGCAGTTCTTC.

Many counts were recorded for this clonotype. This chain uses TRBV5-6 with TRBJ2-7, with TRBD2 matching 12 bases. V trimming: 3 bases; J trimming: 2 bases; junction bases outside the gene matches: 12. Looked up from germline, CDR1 is SGHDT and CDR2 is YYEEEE. The length of the CDR3 is 18 residues. The DNA of the CDR3 is TGTGCCAGCAGCTGGGACAGGGGACTAGCGGGTCTCCCCTACGAGCAGTACTTC. It specifies CASSWDRGLAGLPYEQYF.

This clonotype was found once. This sequence joins TRBV5-6 and TRBJ1-4, with D unclear. In germline, CDR1 is SGHDT, CDR2 YYEEEE. The CDR3 is made up of 14 amino acids. V gave up 3 bases and J gave up 8 bases, with 14 bases separating them. The CDR3 region is CASSSGLVREKLFF. The DNA for the CDR3 is TGTGCCAGCAGCTCCGGACTAGTTCGGGAAAAACTGTTTTTT.

This clonotype occurred a few times. A junction boundary mismatches the germline segment, possibly from a read error. This chain connects TRBV7-9 to TRBJ2-4, with D tentatively TRBD2 (6 bases). The CDR3 totals 16 residues. Germline CDR1 SEHNR, CDR2 FQNEAQ (reference sequence). The CDR3 region is CVSSPRGGYAKNIQYF. The DNA of the CDR3 is TGTGTCAGCAGCCCCCGGGGAGGATATGCCAAAAACATTCAGTACTTC.

This sequence joins TRBV20-1 and TRBJ1-2, with TRBD1 as a possible D gene (5 bases). V lost 2 bases and J 8 bases, leaving 12 bases between the germline ends. Germline loops: CDR1 DFQATT, CDR2 SNEGSKA (reference sequence). This CDR3 contains 12 residues. CDR3 bases: TGCAGTGCTAGACCCCGTGGGGCCGGCTACACCTTC. This translates into CSARPRGAGYTF.

The table lists this clonotype with a few counts. In nucleotides, the CDR3 is TGTGCCAGCAGCTTAGAACACAGACACGAGCAGTACTTC. It is translated as CASSLEHRHEQYF. The chain couples TRBV7-2 to TRBJ2-7; D is ambiguous. Trimming removed 1 base from V and 5 bases from J, with 9 bases in between. Germline CDR1 is SGHTA and CDR2 is FQGNSA. This CDR3 has 13 residues.

This clonotype has a handful of counts. The chain employs TRBV7-9 and TRBJ2-1, with D perhaps given as TRBD1 or TRBD2 (5 bases each). There are 15 residues in the CDR3. The V gene's germline CDR1 is SEHNR and CDR2 FQNEAQ (reference sequence). Deletions cut 0 bases from V and 5 bases from J, with 11 bases between. The CDR3 region has the DNA TGTGCCAGCAGCTTAGCGGGGACCCCTCACAATGAGCAGTTCTTC. It translates to CASSLAGTPHNEQFF.